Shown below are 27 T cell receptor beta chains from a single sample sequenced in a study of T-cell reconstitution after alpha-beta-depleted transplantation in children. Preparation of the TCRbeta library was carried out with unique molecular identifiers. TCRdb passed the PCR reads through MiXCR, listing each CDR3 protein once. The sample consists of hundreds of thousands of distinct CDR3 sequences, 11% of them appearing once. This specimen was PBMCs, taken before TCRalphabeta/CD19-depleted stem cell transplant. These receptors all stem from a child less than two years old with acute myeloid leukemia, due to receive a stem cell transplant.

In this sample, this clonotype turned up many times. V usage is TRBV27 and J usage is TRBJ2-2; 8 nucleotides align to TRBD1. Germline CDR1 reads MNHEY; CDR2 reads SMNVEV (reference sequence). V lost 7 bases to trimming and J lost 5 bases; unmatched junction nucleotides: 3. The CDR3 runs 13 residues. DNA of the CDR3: TGTGCCAGCACTCGACAGGGGACCGGGGAGCTGTTTTTT. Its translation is CASTRQGTGELFF.

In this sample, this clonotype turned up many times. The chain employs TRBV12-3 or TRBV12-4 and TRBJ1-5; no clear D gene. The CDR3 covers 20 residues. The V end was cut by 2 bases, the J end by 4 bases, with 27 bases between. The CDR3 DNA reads TGTGCCAGCAGTTTAAGTCTAGTATGGGGTAAGCTGGACGAAAATCAGCCCCAGCATTTT. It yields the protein CASSLSLVWGKLDENQPQHF.

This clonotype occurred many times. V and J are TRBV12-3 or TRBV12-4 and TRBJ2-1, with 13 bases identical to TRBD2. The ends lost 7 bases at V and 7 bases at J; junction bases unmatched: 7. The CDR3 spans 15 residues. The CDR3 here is CASTRTSGSWNEQFF. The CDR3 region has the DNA TGTGCCAGCACCCGGACTAGCGGGAGTTGGAATGAGCAGTTCTTC.

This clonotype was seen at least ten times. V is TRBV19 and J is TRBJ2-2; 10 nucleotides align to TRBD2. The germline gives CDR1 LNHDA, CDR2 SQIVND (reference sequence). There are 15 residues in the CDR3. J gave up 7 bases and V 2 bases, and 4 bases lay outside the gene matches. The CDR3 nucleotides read TGTGCCAGTAGTATAAGCGGGGGGGCCGACGGGGAGCTGTTTTTT. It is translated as CASSISGGADGELFF.

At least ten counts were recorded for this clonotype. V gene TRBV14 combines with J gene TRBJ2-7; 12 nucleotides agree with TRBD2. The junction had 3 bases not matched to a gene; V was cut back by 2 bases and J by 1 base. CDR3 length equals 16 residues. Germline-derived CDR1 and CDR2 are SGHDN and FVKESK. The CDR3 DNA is TGTGCCAGCAGCCAACCTGGACTAGCGGGATCCTACGAGCAGTACTTC. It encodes CASSQPGLAGSYEQYF.

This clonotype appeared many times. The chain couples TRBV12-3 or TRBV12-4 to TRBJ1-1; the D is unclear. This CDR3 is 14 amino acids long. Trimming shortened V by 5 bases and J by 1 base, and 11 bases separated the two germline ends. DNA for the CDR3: TGTGCCAGCAGTCCCCGAGATGAGAACACTGAAGCTTTCTTT. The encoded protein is CASSPRDENTEAFF.

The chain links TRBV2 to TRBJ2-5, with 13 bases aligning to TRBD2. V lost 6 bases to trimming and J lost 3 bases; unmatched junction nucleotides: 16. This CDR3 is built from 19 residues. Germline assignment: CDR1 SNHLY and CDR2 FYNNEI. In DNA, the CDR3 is TGTGCCAGCAGACATCCCACCGGGACTAGCGGGGCCTCAAAAGAGACCCAGTACTTC. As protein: CASRHPTGTSGASKETQYF.

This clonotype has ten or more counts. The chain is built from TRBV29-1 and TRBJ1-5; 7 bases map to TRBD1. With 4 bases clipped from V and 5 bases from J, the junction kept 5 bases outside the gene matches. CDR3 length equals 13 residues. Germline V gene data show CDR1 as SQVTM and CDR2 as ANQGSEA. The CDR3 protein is CSVGYTGDQPQHF. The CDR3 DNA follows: TGCAGCGTTGGGTATACAGGGGATCAGCCCCAGCATTTT.

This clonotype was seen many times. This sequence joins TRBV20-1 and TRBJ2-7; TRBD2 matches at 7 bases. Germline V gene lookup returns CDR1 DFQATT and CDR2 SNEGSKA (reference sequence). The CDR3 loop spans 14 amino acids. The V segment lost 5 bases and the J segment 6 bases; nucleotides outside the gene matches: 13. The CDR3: CSAPLTTSPGEQYF. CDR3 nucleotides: TGCAGTGCTCCCCTTACGACTAGCCCGGGCGAGCAGTACTTC.

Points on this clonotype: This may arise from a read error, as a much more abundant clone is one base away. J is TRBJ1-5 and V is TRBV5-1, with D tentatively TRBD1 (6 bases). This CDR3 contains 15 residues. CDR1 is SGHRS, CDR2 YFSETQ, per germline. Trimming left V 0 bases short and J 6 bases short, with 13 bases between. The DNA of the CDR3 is TGCGCCAGCAGCTTGGAGCCCACAGGGAGTCAGCCCCAGCATTTT. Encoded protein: CASSLEPTGSQPQHF.

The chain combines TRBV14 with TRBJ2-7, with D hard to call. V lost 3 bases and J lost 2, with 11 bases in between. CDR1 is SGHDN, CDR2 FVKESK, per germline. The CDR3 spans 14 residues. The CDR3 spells CASSQDSHTYEQYF. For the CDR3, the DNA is TGTGCCAGCAGCCAGGATTCCCATACCTACGAGCAGTACTTC.

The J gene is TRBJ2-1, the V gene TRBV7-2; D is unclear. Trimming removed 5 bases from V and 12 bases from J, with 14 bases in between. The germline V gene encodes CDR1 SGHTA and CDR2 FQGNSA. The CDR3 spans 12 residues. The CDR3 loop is CASSEGLQAQFF. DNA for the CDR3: TGTGCCAGCAGCGAAGGCCTTCAGGCGCAGTTCTTC.

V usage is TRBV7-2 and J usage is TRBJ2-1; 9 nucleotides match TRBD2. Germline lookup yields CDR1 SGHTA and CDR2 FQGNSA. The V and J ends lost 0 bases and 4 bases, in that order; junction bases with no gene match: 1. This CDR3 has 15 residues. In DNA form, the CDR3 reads TGTGCCAGCAGCTTAGCTAGCGGGAGATACAATGAGCAGTTCTTC. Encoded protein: CASSLASGRYNEQFF.

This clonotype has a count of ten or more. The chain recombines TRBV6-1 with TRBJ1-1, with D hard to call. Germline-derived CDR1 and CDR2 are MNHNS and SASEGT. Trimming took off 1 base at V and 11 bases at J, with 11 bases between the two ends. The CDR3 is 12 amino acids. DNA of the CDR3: TGTGCCAGCAGTGAAGAGGTCCGGACGGCTTTCTTT. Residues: CASSEEVRTAFF.

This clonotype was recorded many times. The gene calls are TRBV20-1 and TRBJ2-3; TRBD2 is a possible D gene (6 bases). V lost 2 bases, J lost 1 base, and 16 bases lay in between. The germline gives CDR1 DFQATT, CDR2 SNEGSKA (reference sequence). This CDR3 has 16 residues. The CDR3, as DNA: TGCAGTGCTAGATCCCCCCGGGACTCTCGCACAGATACGCAGTATTTT. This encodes CSARSPRDSRTDTQYF.

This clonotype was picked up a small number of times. CDR3 nucleotide sequence: TGTGCCAGCAGCCAAGGCAGGTCAGATACGCAGTATTTT. Protein: CASSQGRSDTQYF. The chain combines TRBV4-2 with TRBJ2-3; D gene unclear. Germline V gene sequence: CDR1 LGHNA, CDR2 YNFKEQ. The CDR3 sequence is 13 residues long. Trimming left V 1 base short and J 4 bases short, with 6 bases between.

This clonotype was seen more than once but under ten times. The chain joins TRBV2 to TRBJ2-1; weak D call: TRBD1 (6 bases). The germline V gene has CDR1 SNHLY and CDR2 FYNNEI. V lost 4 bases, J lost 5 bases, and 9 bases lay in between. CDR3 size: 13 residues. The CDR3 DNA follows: TGTGCCAGCAGTGTAAGGACAGACAATGAGCAGTTCTTC. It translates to CASSVRTDNEQFF.

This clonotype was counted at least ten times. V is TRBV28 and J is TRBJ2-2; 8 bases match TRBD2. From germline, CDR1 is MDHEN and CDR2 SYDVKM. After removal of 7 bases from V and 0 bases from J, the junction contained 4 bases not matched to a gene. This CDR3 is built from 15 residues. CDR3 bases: TGTGCCAGCATCACGACTAGCGCGAACACCGGGGAGCTGTTTTTT. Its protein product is CASITTSANTGELFF. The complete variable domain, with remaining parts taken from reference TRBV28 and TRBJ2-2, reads DVKVTQSSRYLVKRTGEKVFLECVQDMDHENMFWYRQDPGLGLRLIYFSYDVKMKEKGDIPEGYSVSREKKERFSLILESASTNQTSMYLCASITTSANTGELFFGEGSRLTVL.

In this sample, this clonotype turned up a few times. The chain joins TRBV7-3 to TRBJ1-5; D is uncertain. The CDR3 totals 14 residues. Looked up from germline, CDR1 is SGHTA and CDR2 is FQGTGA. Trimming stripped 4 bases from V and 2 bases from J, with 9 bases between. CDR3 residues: CASSSGGGNQPQHF. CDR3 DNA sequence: TGTGCCAGCAGCTCCGGAGGTGGCAATCAGCCCCAGCATTTT.

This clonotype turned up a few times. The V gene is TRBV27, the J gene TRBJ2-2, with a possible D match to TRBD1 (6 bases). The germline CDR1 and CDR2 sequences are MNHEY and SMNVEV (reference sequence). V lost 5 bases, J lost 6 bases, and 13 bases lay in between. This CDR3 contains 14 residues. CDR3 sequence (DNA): TGTGCCAGCAGTCCGAACAGGGTGGCCGGGGAGCTGTTTTTT. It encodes CASSPNRVAGELFF.

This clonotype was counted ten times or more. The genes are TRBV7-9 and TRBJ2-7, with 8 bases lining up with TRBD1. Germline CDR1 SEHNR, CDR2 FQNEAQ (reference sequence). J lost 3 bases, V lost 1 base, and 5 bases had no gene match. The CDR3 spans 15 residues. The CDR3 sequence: CASSLGDRRDYEQYF. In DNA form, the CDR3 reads TGTGCCAGCAGCTTAGGGGACAGGAGAGACTACGAGCAGTACTTC.

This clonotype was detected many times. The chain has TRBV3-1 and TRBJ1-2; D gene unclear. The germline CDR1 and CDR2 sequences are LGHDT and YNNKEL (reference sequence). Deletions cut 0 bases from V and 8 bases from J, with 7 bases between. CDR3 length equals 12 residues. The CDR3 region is CASSQDLWGYTF. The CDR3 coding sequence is TGTGCCAGCAGCCAAGATCTTTGGGGCTACACCTTC.

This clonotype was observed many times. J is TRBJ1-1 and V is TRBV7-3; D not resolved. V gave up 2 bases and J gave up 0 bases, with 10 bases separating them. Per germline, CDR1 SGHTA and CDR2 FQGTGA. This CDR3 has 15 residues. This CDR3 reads CASSLRLKMNTEAFF. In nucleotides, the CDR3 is TGTGCCAGCAGCTTACGTCTGAAGATGAACACTGAAGCTTTCTTT. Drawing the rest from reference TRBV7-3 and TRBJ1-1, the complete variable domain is GAGVSQTPSNKVTEKGKYVELRCDPISGHTALYWYRQSLGQGPEFLIYFQGTGAADDSGLPNDRFFAVRPEGSVSTLKIQRTERGDSAVYLCASSLRLKMNTEAFFGQGTRLTVV.

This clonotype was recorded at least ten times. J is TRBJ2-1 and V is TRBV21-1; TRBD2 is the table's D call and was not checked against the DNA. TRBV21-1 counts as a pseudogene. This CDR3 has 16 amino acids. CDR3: CASSKDSSGGNNEQFF. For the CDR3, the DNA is TGTGCCAGCAGCAAAGATTCTAGCGGGGGGAACAATGAGCAGTTCTTC.

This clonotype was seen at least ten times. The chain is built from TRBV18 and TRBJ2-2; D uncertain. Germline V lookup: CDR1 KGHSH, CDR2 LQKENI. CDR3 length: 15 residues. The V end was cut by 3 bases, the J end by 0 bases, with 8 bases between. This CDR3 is CASSPQSANTGELFF. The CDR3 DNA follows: TGTGCCAGCTCACCCCAGTCTGCGAACACCGGGGAGCTGTTTTTT.

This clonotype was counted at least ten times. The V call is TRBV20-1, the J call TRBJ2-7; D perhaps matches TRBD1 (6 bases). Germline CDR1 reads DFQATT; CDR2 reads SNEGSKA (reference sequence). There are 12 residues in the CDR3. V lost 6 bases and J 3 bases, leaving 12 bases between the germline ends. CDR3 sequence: CSAPDRNYEQYF. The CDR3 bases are TGCAGTGCACCAGACAGGAACTACGAGCAGTACTTC.

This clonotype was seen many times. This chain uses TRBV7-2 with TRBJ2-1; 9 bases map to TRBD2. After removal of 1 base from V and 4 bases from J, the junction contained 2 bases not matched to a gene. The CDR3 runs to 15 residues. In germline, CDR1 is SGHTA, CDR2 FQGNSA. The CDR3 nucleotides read TGTGCCAGCAGCTTAGTTCTAGCGGGGTACAATGAGCAGTTCTTC. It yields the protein CASSLVLAGYNEQFF.